A single sample gave rise to the 17 T cell receptor beta chains below, sequenced in a study of shared clonotypes between healthy human individuals (dated by TCRdb to between 2020 and 2021). CD8 naive samples were obtained by positive selection for CCR7 among CD45RO-negative cells, yielding a CD45RA+CCR7+ population from which TemRA cells were excluded. Libraries were built with the immunoSEQ multiplex PCR assay. The table comes from immuneACCESS by way of TCRdb, which keeps in-frame sequences with V and J called. Part of the clones is missing from these tables; in studies checked, under half for an unresolved V gene and the rest for unknown reasons. The sample yields roughly 2,000,000 clones; approximately 94% were counted once. The ten top clones hold under 1.5% of the sample. The sample was naive CD8+ T cells sorted from blood. The label giving this sample's cell subset or site can be read as: CD45RA+CCR7+. The receptors here all came from a man aged 18 to 29 in good health.

The chain joins TRBV10-3 to TRBJ1-3; TRBD1 aligns across 7 bases. Trimming removed 3 bases from V and 0 bases from J; junction bases left unmatched: 11. CDR3 length: 18 amino acids. CDR1 ENHRY and CDR2 SYGVKD come from the germline V gene. The CDR3 coding sequence is TGTGCCATCAGTGACATCCGGGACAGCCTCTTCTCTGGAAACACCATATATTTT. It translates to CAISDIRDSLFSGNTIYF.

CDR3 loop: CASSSPTSGRKNEQYF. CDR3 coding DNA: TGTGCCAGCAGTTCACCAACTAGCGGGAGGAAAAACGAGCAGTACTTC. This chain uses TRBV28 with TRBJ2-7; 12 nucleotides line up with TRBD2. The CDR3 has 16 residues. Germline V lookup: CDR1 MDHEN, CDR2 SYDVKM. Unmatched junction bases numbered 9, after V lost 4 bases and J lost 5 bases.

The chain recombines TRBV7-2 with TRBJ2-3; D perhaps matches TRBD2 (5 bases). CDR1 is SGHTA and CDR2 is FQGNSA in the germline V gene. Trimming removed 5 bases from V and 5 bases from J, with 5 bases in between. The CDR3 totals 11 residues. CDR3 in DNA: TGTGCCAGCAGCGAGGGAGATACGCAGTATTTT. It is translated as CASSEGDTQYF.

The rearrangement uses TRBV7-9 and TRBJ2-2; 10 bases agree with TRBD2. J gave up 7 bases and V 3 bases, and 5 bases lay outside the gene matches. The germline V gene has CDR1 SEHNR and CDR2 FQNEAQ (reference sequence). This CDR3 has 15 residues. The CDR3 sequence: CASSFSTSGFGELFF. CDR3 in DNA: TGTGCCAGCAGCTTCTCGACTAGCGGGTTCGGGGAGCTGTTTTTT.

This chain's CDR3 is CASSFLAGGQGNEQFF. The CDR3 bases are TGCGCCAGCAGCTTTCTAGCGGGGGGGCAGGGCAATGAGCAGTTCTTC. This rearrangement joins TRBV4-1 to TRBJ2-1; 12 bases fit TRBD2. This CDR3 region has 16 residues. V lost 5 bases and J lost 6; bases outside the gene matches: 8. CDR1 MGHRA and CDR2 YSYEKL come from the germline V gene.

This clone was recorded once. V usage is TRBV19 and J usage is TRBJ2-1; D is unresolved. The CDR3 length is 13 residues. In germline, CDR1 is LNHDA, CDR2 SQIVND (reference sequence). Trimming shortened V by 3 bases and J by 7 bases, and 10 bases separated the two germline ends. The CDR3 nucleotides read TGTGCCAGTAGTATGTCGGCCCCAAATGAGCAGTTCTTC. Protein sequence: CASSMSAPNEQFF.

The chain is built from TRBV4-1 and TRBJ1-4; no definite D call. The CDR3 length is 15 residues. Germline V gene sequence: CDR1 MGHRA, CDR2 YSYEKL. The germline V and J ends were trimmed by 2 bases and 10 bases, with 17 bases remaining between them. CDR3 coding DNA: TGCGCCAGCAGCCAAATCGTAACAGTACGGGGAAAACTGTTTTTT. Its protein is CASSQIVTVRGKLFF.

The V gene is TRBV7-9, the J gene TRBJ2-3; D is unresolved. Trimming took 5 bases from V and 5 from J, leaving 14 bases between them. This CDR3 is built from 14 residues. Germline CDR1 SEHNR, CDR2 FQNEAQ (reference sequence). CDR3 loop: CASSPVEFRDTQYF. CDR3 sequence (DNA): TGTGCCAGCAGCCCAGTGGAGTTCAGAGATACGCAGTATTTT.

This chain uses TRBV7-8 with TRBJ2-2; D unclear. V lost 3 bases, J lost 0 bases, and 11 bases lay in between. The germline CDR1 and CDR2 sequences are SGHVS and FQNEAQ. The CDR3 spans 16 residues. Here the CDR3 reads CASSLQLRANTGELFF. CDR3 sequence (DNA): TGTGCCAGCAGCTTGCAGCTTAGGGCGAACACCGGGGAGCTGTTTTTT.

The chain links TRBV7-9 to TRBJ2-7; a weak D match, TRBD2 (6 bases). The CDR3 length is 14 residues. V dropped 3 bases and J dropped 5 bases, with 14 bases sitting between them. Per germline, CDR1 SEHNR and CDR2 FQNEAQ (reference sequence). In DNA, the CDR3 is TGTGCCAGCAGCTTCGGAGGGGCGGGGAACGAGCAGTACTTC. Protein sequence: CASSFGGAGNEQYF.

This chain's CDR3 is CASALGGEHYGYTF. CDR3 nucleotide sequence: TGTGCCAGTGCGTTGGGGGGCGAGCACTATGGCTACACCTTC. The chain uses TRBV27 and TRBJ1-2; D is possibly TRBD1 (6 bases). Trimming stripped 9 bases from V and 3 bases from J, with 17 bases between. Germline lookup yields CDR1 MNHEY and CDR2 SMNVEV (reference sequence). This CDR3 contains 14 residues.

The rearrangement joins TRBV19 to TRBJ2-7; TRBD1 agrees at 7 bases. CDR1 is LNHDA, CDR2 SQIVND, per germline (reference sequence). The trim removed 7 bases at V and 6 bases at J, leaving 12 bases unmatched. The CDR3 is made up of 14 amino acids. The CDR3 nucleotides read TGTGCCAGTACCATCACTACAGGGGCCGGCGAGCAGTACTTC. The encoded protein is CASTITTGAGEQYF. Complete variable domain (other parts from reference TRBV19 and TRBJ2-7): DGGITQSPKYLFRKEGQNVTLSCEQNLNHDAMYWYRQDPGQGLRLIYYSQIVNDFQKGDIAEGYSVSREKKESFPLTVTSAQKNPTAFYLCASTITTGAGEQYFGPGTRLTVT.

This chain connects TRBV5-6 to TRBJ2-7; D is possibly TRBD1 or TRBD2 (5 bases each). V was clipped by 4 bases and J by 1 base, with 18 bases between them. Germline CDR1 and CDR2: SGHDT and YYEEEE. CDR3 length equals 16 residues. The DNA for the CDR3 is TGTGCCAGCAGCCGTTGGGACGGACCCGGTTCCTACGAGCAGTACTTC. This sequence encodes CASSRWDGPGSYEQYF.

The rearrangement links TRBV6-5 to TRBJ1-1; D is perhaps TRBD1 (6 bases). CDR1 and CDR2 from the germline V gene are MNHEY and SVGAGI. V shed 4 bases and J shed 1 base, with 10 bases lying between them. The length of the CDR3 is 14 residues. CDR3 sequence (DNA): TGTGCCAGCAGTTCGGACAGCGCGAACACTGAAGCTTTCTTT. Amino acid sequence: CASSSDSANTEAFF.

This sequence joins TRBV12-5 and TRBJ1-1, with 9 bases identical to TRBD1. This CDR3 region has 17 residues. CDR1 and CDR2 from the germline V gene are LGHNT and FRNRAP. V lost 4 bases and J lost 5; bases outside the gene matches: 14. The CDR3 DNA reads as TGTGCTAGTGGTTCCCCACGGGGACAGGGAAGAAAAACTGAAGCTTTCTTT. Translating gives CASGSPRGQGRKTEAFF.

The chain uses TRBV6-1 and TRBJ2-4; 10 nucleotides match TRBD1. This CDR3 spans 15 amino acids. J lost 0 bases, V lost 4 bases, and 0 bases had no gene match. Per germline, CDR1 MNHNS and CDR2 SASEGT. CDR3 DNA sequence: TGTGCCAGCAGTGGGGACAGGGGAGCCAAAAACATTCAGTACTTC. Protein sequence: CASSGDRGAKNIQYF.

The chain carries TRBV4-1 and TRBJ1-1, with D unresolved. The ends were cut back, 4 bases at V and 1 base at J, with 16 bases in the middle. Germline CDR1 MGHRA, CDR2 YSYEKL. The CDR3 loop spans 16 amino acids. CDR3 protein: CASSPLLGIANTEAFF. Here the CDR3 DNA reads TGCGCCAGCAGCCCCTTATTAGGCATAGCGAACACTGAAGCTTTCTTT.